A single sample gave rise to the 22 T cell receptor beta chains below, sequenced in a study of blood T cell repertoires in COVID-19. TCRdb's table, derived via immunoSEQ multiplex PCR, lists solely in-frame clones and lacks some. The sample lists over 150,000 clones, 65% to 90% occurring once. Sample: peripheral blood. These receptor sequences come from a human donor in a cohort sampled during active COVID-19.

The genes are TRBV27 and TRBJ1-5; D might be TRBD1 (6 bases). Between the trimmed V and J ends, which lost 3 bases and 4 bases, there was a span of 13 bases. In germline, CDR1 is MNHEY, CDR2 SMNVEV (reference sequence). The CDR3 is made up of 15 amino acids. CDR3 in amino acids: CASSLVGTRNQPQHF. The CDR3 DNA reads TGTGCCAGCAGTTTGGTCGGGACAAGGAATCAGCCCCAGCATTTT.

The chain employs TRBV5-1 and TRBJ1-6; 10 bases fit TRBD1. V dropped 4 bases and J dropped 10; count of bases not matched to a gene: 8. CDR1 and CDR2 (germline): SGHRS, YFSETQ. CDR3 length equals 15 residues. CDR3 sequence: CASSLDRGQGSPLHF. CDR3 coding DNA: TGCGCCAGCAGCCTAGACAGGGGGCAGGGATCACCCCTCCACTTT.

In its sample, this clone was seen once. V usage is TRBV14 and J usage is TRBJ2-7, with D possibly TRBD2 on 5 matching bases. The CDR3 loop spans 13 amino acids. The germline V gene has CDR1 SGHDN and CDR2 FVKESK. V was pared by 6 bases and J by 1 base, with 10 bases between. CDR3 nucleotide sequence: TGTGCCAGCAGGCGAGGGATTTCCTACGAGCAGTACTTC. The encoded protein is CASRRGISYEQYF.

This clone was counted between two and nine times. The rearrangement uses TRBV28 and TRBJ1-1; D not certain. Deletions cut 2 bases from V and 0 bases from J, with 10 bases between. Germline-derived CDR1 and CDR2 are MDHEN and SYDVKM. The CDR3 extends over 15 amino acids. The CDR3 loop reads CASSLLVSLNTEAFF. CDR3 in DNA: TGTGCCAGCAGTTTACTCGTGAGTTTGAACACTGAAGCTTTCTTT.

A single count supports this clone. The chain uses TRBV19 and TRBJ1-5, with D maybe TRBD1 (5 bases). CDR1 is LNHDA, CDR2 SQIVND, per germline (reference sequence). CDR3 length: 12 amino acids. Trimming stripped 6 bases from V and 7 bases from J, with 10 bases between. The CDR3 spells CASRQDPQPQHF. CDR3 DNA sequence: TGTGCCAGTAGACAGGATCCACAGCCCCAGCATTTT.

The V call is TRBV28, the J call TRBJ2-1; 13 nucleotides align to TRBD2. This CDR3 contains 16 residues. J gave up 3 bases and V 5 bases, and 4 bases lay outside the gene matches. From germline, CDR1 is MDHEN and CDR2 SYDVKM. The CDR3 DNA reads as TGTGCCAGCAGTCCGGGACTAGCGGGGTACTACAATGAGCAGTTCTTC. Protein product: CASSPGLAGYYNEQFF.

The rearrangement uses TRBV30 and TRBJ2-1, with 11 nucleotides matching TRBD2. V lost 0 bases to trimming and J lost 1 base; unmatched junction nucleotides: 5. This CDR3 spans 17 amino acids. CDR1 GTSNPN and CDR2 SVGIG come from the germline V gene (reference sequence). CDR3 in amino acids: CAWSVGSSGRSYNEQFF. The CDR3, as DNA: TGTGCCTGGAGTGTAGGGTCTAGCGGGAGGTCCTACAATGAGCAGTTCTTC.

This clone showed up just a few times. The V call is TRBV19, the J call TRBJ2-7; the match to TRBD1 covers 7 bases. Germline V CDR1 and CDR2: LNHDA, SQIVND (reference sequence). This CDR3 is built from 13 residues. J was trimmed by 6 bases and V by 7 bases; bases with no gene match: 9. The DNA for the CDR3 is TGTGCCAGTAAGGGACAGACCTTCTCCGAGCAGTACTTC. Translating it yields CASKGQTFSEQYF.

In its sample, this clone was seen a few times. This chain connects TRBV7-8 to TRBJ2-7; 7 bases align to TRBD1. With 5 bases clipped from V and 0 bases from J, the junction kept 4 bases outside the gene matches. The germline V gene has CDR1 SGHVS and CDR2 FQNEAQ. There are 14 residues in the CDR3. The CDR3 DNA reads as TGTGCCAGCAGCCTGGACAGGTACTCCTACGAGCAGTACTTC. It translates to CASSLDRYSYEQYF.

The chain joins TRBV18 to TRBJ2-1; TRBD1 agrees at 7 bases. The CDR3 covers 15 residues. From germline, CDR1 is KGHSH and CDR2 LQKENI. V lost 6 bases and J lost 4; bases outside the gene matches: 9. The chain's CDR3 is CASSHGDSLYNEQFF. CDR3 nucleotide sequence: TGTGCCAGCTCCCACGGGGACAGCCTATACAATGAGCAGTTCTTC. The full variable domain, its missing parts supplied by reference TRBV18 and TRBJ2-1, is NAGVMQNPRHLVRRRGQEARLRCSPMKGHSHVYWYRQLPEEGLKFMVYLQKENIIDESGMPKERFSAEFPKEGPSILRIQQVVRGDSAAYFCASSHGDSLYNEQFFGPGTRLTVL.

The chain links TRBV9 to TRBJ2-1; 11 bases are shared with TRBD2. Trimming took 1 base from V and 6 from J; bases not matched to a gene: 6. The CDR3 is made up of 16 amino acids. Germline loops: CDR1 SGDLS, CDR2 YYNGEE. CDR3 sequence reads: CASSVQGLAVTNEQFF. The DNA of the CDR3 is TGTGCCAGCAGCGTACAGGGACTAGCGGTAACCAATGAGCAGTTCTTC.

Written as DNA, the CDR3 is TGTGCCAGCTTTCCCACAGGGACCCAGTACTTC. Its protein product is CASFPTGTQYF. V is TRBV28 and J is TRBJ2-5; TRBD1 is a possible D gene (5 bases). The V gene lost 8 bases and the J gene lost 7 bases, with 11 bases spanning the gap. Looked up from germline, CDR1 is MDHEN and CDR2 is SYDVKM. The CDR3 is 11 amino acids.

This clone was seen once. This chain connects TRBV11-3 to TRBJ2-1; D not resolved. The CDR3 contains 13 residues. V dropped 5 bases and J dropped 7 bases, with 12 bases sitting between them. Per the germline V gene, CDR1 is SGHNT and CDR2 is YENEEA. The DNA of the CDR3 is TGTGCCAGCAGCCTCTCATCGGTGAATGAGCAGTTCTTC. Its translation: CASSLSSVNEQFF.

Only a few counts were recorded for this clone. At the DNA level, this CDR3 is encoded by other sequences in the same sample as well. The chain recombines TRBV5-1 with TRBJ1-2; 10 nucleotides agree with TRBD1. The CDR3 has 13 residues. CDR1 is SGHRS, CDR2 YFSETQ, per germline. V lost 3 bases to trimming and J lost 6 bases; unmatched junction nucleotides: 2. CDR3 DNA sequence: TGCGCCAGCAGCTCGACAGGGGGCAATGGCTACACCTTC. As protein: CASSSTGGNGYTF.

The genes are TRBV10-1 and TRBJ2-3; the match to TRBD2 covers 8 bases. Unmatched junction bases numbered 9, after V lost 4 bases and J lost 0 bases. Germline V gene data show CDR1 as WNHNN and CDR2 as SYGVQD (reference sequence). The CDR3 is 17 amino acids. CDR3 coding DNA: TGCGCCAGCAGTGGAGCCTGGACTAGCACTAGCACAGATACGCAGTATTTT. Amino acid sequence: CASSGAWTSTSTDTQYF.

The V call is TRBV9, the J call TRBJ1-3, with D possibly matching TRBD1 (5 bases). The CDR3 has 15 amino acids. V lost 0 bases, J lost 8 bases, and 15 bases lay in between. Per the germline V gene, CDR1 is SGDLS and CDR2 is YYNGEE. The CDR3 is CASSVEGQLADTIYF. CDR3 sequence (DNA): TGTGCCAGCAGCGTAGAGGGGCAGCTCGCGGACACCATATATTTT.

This clone occurred many times. This chain uses TRBV6-6 with TRBJ1-5, with D possibly matching TRBD1 (5 bases). This CDR3 is 16 amino acids long. V shed 6 bases and J shed 2 bases, with 17 bases lying between them. Germline V gives CDR1 MNHNY, CDR2 SVGAGI (reference sequence). The CDR3 region is CASSSSTGGGNQPQHF. The CDR3 nucleotides read TGTGCCAGCAGCTCATCGACGGGGGGTGGCAATCAGCCCCAGCATTTT.

This chain connects TRBV28 to TRBJ1-1, with 8 bases matching TRBD1. Per germline, CDR1 MDHEN and CDR2 SYDVKM. The CDR3 length is 15 residues. With 7 bases clipped from V and 5 bases from J, the junction kept 12 bases outside the gene matches. The CDR3 region has the DNA TGTGCCAGCACCGAACCCGCAGGGGGCAGGACTGAAGCTTTCTTT. This gives the protein CASTEPAGGRTEAFF. Drawing the rest from reference TRBV28 and TRBJ1-1, the complete variable domain is DVKVTQSSRYLVKRTGEKVFLECVQDMDHENMFWYRQDPGLGLRLIYFSYDVKMKEKGDIPEGYSVSREKKERFSLILESASTNQTSMYLCASTEPAGGRTEAFFGQGTRLTVV.

V and J are TRBV13 and TRBJ2-7; D call uncertain. V dropped 1 base and J dropped 0 bases, with 4 bases sitting between them. CDR3 length: 13 residues. Germline V gene data show CDR1 as PRHDT and CDR2 as FYEKMQ (reference sequence). This chain's CDR3 is CASSLAVSYEQYF. In DNA form, the CDR3 reads TGTGCCAGCAGCTTAGCCGTCTCCTACGAGCAGTACTTC.

This chain links TRBV7-9 with TRBJ1-1; D gene unclear. The germline V and J ends were trimmed by 5 bases and 4 bases, with 5 bases remaining between them. The CDR3 has 11 residues. Germline-derived CDR1 and CDR2 are SEHNR and FQNEAQ (reference sequence). CDR3 protein: CASSALTEAFF. In nucleotides, the CDR3 is TGTGCCAGCAGCGCGCTCACTGAAGCTTTCTTT.

This clone was detected only once. This chain links TRBV27 with TRBJ2-5; 7 bases are shared with TRBD1. Germline V gene sequence: CDR1 MNHEY, CDR2 SMNVEV (reference sequence). J lost 7 bases, V lost 0 bases, and 8 bases had no gene match. There are 15 residues in the CDR3. The CDR3 DNA reads as TGTGCCAGCAGTTTATCGTGGGACAGATACGGGACCCAGTACTTC. It is translated as CASSLSWDRYGTQYF.

CDR3 sequence (DNA): TGTGCCAGCAGGGGGGGACAGGGGCGCGGGACCGGGGAGCTGTTTTTT. Amino acid sequence: CASRGGQGRGTGELFF. The rearrangement uses TRBV27 and TRBJ2-2; 10 bases align to TRBD1. This CDR3 comprises 16 residues. V lost 6 bases, J lost 5 bases, and 9 bases stayed unmatched. Looked up from germline, CDR1 is MNHEY and CDR2 is SMNVEV (reference sequence).